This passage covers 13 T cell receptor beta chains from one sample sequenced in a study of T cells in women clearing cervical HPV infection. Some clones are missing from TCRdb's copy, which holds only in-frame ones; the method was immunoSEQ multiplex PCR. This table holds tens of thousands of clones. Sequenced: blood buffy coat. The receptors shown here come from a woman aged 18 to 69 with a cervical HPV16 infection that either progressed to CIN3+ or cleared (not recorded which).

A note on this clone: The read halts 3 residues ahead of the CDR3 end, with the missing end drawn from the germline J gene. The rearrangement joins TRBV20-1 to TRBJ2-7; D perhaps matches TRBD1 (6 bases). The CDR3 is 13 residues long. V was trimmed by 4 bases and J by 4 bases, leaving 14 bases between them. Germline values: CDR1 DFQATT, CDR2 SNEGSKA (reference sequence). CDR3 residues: CSAKRWGLYEQYF. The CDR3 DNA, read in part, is TGCAGTGCTAAGCGTTGGGGGCTGTACGAG.

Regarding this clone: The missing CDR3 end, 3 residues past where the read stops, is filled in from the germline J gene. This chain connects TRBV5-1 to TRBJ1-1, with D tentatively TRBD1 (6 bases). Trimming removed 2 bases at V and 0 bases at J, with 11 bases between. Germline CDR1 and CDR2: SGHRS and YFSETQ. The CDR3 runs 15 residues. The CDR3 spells CASSLQGSMNTEAFF. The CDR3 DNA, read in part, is TGCGCCAGCAGCTTACAGGGATCAATGAACACTGAA.

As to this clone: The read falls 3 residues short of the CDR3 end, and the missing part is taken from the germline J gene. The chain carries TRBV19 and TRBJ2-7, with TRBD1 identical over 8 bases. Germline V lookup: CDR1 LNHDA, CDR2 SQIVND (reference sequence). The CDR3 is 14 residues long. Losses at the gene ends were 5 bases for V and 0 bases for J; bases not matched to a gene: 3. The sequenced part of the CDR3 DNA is TGTGCCAGTAGTCTAGGGACAGGCTCCTACGAG. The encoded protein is CASSLGTGSYE. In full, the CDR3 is CASSLGTGSYEQYF.

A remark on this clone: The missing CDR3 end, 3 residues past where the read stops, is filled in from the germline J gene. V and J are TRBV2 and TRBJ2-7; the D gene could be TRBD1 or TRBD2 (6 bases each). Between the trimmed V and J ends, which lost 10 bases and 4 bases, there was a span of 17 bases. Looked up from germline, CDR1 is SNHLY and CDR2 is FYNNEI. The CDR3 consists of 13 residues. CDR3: CATPGQGRYEQYF. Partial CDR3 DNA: TGTGCCACGCCAGGCCAGGGGAGGTACGAG. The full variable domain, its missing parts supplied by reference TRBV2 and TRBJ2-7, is EPEVTQTPSHQVTQMGQEVILRCVPISNHLYFYWYRQILGQKVEFLVSFYNNEISEKSEIFDDQFSVERPDGSNFTLKIRSTKLEDSAMYFCATPGQGRYEQYFGPGTRLTVT.

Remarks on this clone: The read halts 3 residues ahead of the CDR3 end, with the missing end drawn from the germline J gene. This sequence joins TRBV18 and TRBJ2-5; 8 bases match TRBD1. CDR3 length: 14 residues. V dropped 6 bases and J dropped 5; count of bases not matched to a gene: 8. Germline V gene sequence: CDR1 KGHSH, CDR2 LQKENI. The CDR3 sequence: CASSKTGAGETQYF. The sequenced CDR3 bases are TGTGCCAGCTCGAAGACAGGGGCGGGGGAGACC.

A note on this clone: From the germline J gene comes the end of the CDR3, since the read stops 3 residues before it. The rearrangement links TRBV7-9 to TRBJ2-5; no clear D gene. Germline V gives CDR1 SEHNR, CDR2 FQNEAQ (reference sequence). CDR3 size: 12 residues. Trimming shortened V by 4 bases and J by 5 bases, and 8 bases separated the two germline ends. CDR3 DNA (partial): TGTGCCAGCAGCTCCCTGAGGGAGACC. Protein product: CASSSLRET. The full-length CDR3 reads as CASSSLRETQYF. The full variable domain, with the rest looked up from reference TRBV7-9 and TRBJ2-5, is DTGVSQNPRHKITKRGQNVTFRCDPISEHNRLYWYRQTLGQGPEFLTYFQNEAQLEKSRLLSDRFSAERPKGSFSTLEIQRTEQGDSAMYLCASSSLRETQYFGPGTRLLVL.

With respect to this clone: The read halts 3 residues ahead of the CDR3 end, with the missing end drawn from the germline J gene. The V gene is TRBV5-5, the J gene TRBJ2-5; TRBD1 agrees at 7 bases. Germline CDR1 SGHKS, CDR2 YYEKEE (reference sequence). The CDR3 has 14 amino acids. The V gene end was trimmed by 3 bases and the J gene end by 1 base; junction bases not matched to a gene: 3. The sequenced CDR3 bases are TGTGCCAGCAGCTCCGGGACAGTCCAAGAGACC. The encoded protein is CASSSGTVQET. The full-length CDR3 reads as CASSSGTVQETQYF. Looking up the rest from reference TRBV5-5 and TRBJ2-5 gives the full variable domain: DAGVTQSPTHLIKTRGQQVTLRCSPISGHKSVSWYQQVLGQGPQFIFQYYEKEERGRGNFPDRFSARQFPNYSSELNVNALLLGDSALYLCASSSGTVQETQYFGPGTRLLVL.

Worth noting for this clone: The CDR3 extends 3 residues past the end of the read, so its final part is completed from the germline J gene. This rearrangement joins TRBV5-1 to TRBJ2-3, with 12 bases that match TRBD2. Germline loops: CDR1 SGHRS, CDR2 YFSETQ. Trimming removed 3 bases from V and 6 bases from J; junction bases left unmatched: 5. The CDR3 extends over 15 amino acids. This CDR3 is CASSSSGRAVDTQYF. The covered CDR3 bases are TGCGCCAGCAGCTCTAGCGGGAGGGCCGTGGATACG.

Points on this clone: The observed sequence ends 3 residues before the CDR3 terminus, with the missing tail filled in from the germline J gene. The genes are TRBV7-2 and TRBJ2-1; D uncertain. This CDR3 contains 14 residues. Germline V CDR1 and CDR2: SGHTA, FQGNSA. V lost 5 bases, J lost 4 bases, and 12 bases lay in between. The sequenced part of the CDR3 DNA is TGTGCCAGCAGCCATTTGGAGCGTTACAATGAG. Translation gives CASSHLERYNE. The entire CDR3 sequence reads CASSHLERYNEQFF.

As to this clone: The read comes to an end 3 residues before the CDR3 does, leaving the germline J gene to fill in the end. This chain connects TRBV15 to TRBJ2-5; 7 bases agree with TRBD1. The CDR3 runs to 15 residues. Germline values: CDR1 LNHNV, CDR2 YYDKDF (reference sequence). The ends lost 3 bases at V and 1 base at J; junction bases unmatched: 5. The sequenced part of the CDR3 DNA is TGTGCCACCAGCAGTGGACAGGCGATCCAAGAGACC. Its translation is CATSSGQAIQET. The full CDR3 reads CATSSGQAIQETQYF.

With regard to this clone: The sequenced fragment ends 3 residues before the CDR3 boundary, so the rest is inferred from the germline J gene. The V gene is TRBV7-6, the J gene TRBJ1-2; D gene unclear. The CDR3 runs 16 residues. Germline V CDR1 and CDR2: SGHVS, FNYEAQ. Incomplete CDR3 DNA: TGTGCCAGCAGCTTAGTAGCGGGAGCCCCCTACAATGAC. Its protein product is CASSLVAGAPYND. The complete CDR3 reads CASSLVAGAPYNDYTF.

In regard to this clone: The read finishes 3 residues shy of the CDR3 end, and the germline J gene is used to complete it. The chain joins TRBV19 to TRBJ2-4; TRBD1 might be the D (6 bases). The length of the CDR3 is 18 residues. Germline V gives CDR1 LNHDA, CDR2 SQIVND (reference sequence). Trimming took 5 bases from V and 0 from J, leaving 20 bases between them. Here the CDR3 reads CASSYTPRDTLAKNIQYF. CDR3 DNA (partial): TGTGCCAGTAGTTACACTCCCCGGGACACCTTAGCCAAAAACATT.

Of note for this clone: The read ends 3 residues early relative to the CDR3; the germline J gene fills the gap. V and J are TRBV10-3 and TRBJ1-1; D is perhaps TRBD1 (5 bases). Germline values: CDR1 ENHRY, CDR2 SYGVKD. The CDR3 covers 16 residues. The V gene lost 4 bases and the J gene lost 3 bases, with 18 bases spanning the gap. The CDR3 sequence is CAISGGWGSGDTEAFF. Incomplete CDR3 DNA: TGTGCCATCAGTGGTGGGTGGGGCTCGGGGGACACTGAA.